This T cell receptor (beta chain) was documented in a study of beta chain features in type 1 diabetes. The study, taken as a whole, reports: Type 1 diabetes patients had moderately but significantly shorter TCRB CDR3s in all four CD4+ subsets.

Note on this clone: Its specificity is unknown.

Germline loops: CDR1 SGHRS, CDR2 YFSETQ. This CDR3 is 15 amino acids long. Trimming cost V 2 bases and J 0 bases, with 8 bases left between them. As every portion of the isolated RNA was reverse transcribed, the sequencing read expressed TCRB transcripts. Sequencing used immunoSEQ multiplex PCR; TCRdb keeps in-frame clones, though not all of them. Of around 600,000 clones in the sample, over 10% were seen once. The chain couples TRBV5-1 to TRBJ1-4; the D is unclear. The clonotype comes from a man aged 25 to 40 with type 1 diabetes. Sequencing input: naive CD4+ T cells from blood. This CDR3 is CASSFRRATNEKLFF. Written as DNA, the CDR3 is TGCGCCAGCAGCTTTAGGAGAGCAACTAATGAAAAACTGTTTTTT. Complete variable domain (other parts from reference TRBV5-1 and TRBJ1-4): KAGVTQTPRYLIKTRGQQVTLSCSPISGHRSVSWYQQTPGQGLQFLFEYFSETQRNKGNFPGRFSGRQFSNSRSEMNVSTLELGDSALYLCASSFRRATNEKLFFGSGTQLSVL.